This T cell receptor (beta chain) stems from a study of T cells in Graves' hyperthyroidism and ophthalmopathy. Overall study findings and caveats: Ophthalmopathy, which appeared later, was predicted by the model a median roughly 6.4 months before onset.

Remarks on this clonotype: Its specificity is not known.

V was trimmed by 1 base and J by 1 base, leaving 13 bases between them. Germline V gives CDR1 MNHEY, CDR2 SMNVEV (reference sequence). This CDR3 contains 16 residues. RNA transcripts provided the source from which TCR beta CDR3 regions were amplified. In the first-round RT-PCR of the TCR CDR3, the HTBI primer set was used. TCRdb reanalysed the multiplex PCR reads using MiXCR and keeps one entry per CDR3 protein. The sample contains hundreds of thousands of distinct CDR3 sequences, around 40% of which appear only once. Graves' hyperthyroidism qualified as stable when ophthalmopathy did not progress within 18 months. Researchers barred patients who had uncontrolled infection, other autoimmune disease, pregnancy or lactation.

The sample taken for sequencing was blood. The receptor was derived from a woman aged 35 to 49 with Graves' hyperthyroidism. The V call is TRBV27, the J call TRBJ1-1; unclear D gene. The CDR3: CASSLLGNSGNTEAFF. The CDR3 DNA sequence: TGTGCCAGCAGTTTATTAGGAAACAGCGGGAACACTGAAGCTTTCTTT.